A selection of T cell receptor beta chains follows, all from one sample in a study of T cell responses to AZD1222 COVID-19 vaccine. The protocol was immunoSEQ multiplex PCR, while the TCRdb copy is restricted to in-frame clones and leaves out a portion. This sample has approximately 150,000 clones; 90% to 95% occur once, and the top ten carry about 0.9%. Sample: peripheral blood, taken on day 0 of AZD1222 vaccination. The receptors were gathered from an adult in good health. Both conserved end residues are part of each CDR3.

V gene: TRBV13
CDR3 protein: CASSTDRSATDTQYF

V gene: TRBV5-5
CDR3 protein: CASSLEWLGTSGGPRETQYF

V gene: TRBV28
CDR3 protein: CASRVPEALSTDTQYF

V gene: TRBV4-1
CDR3 protein: CASSLQGSETQYF

V gene: TRBV27
CDR3 protein: CASSLSDRGNSPLHF

V gene: TRBV4-1
CDR3 protein: CASRRQPNALNEKLFF

V gene: TRBV18
CDR3 protein: CASSPPGQNYGYTF

V gene: TRBV11-2
CDR3 protein: CASSQVGQPYGYTF

V gene: TRBV5-6
CDR3 protein: CASSRGGRTLSGYTF

V gene: TRBV11-2
CDR3 protein: CASSFNSGTESNYGYTF

V gene: TRBV7-8
CDR3 protein: CASSEDTGTGDNEQFF

V gene: TRBV5-1
CDR3 protein: CASSLGLFSYNEQFF

V gene: TRBV4-1
CDR3 protein: CASSQHSRTVNEKLFF